The clone carrying this TCR beta chain was counted many times. The antigen remains unidentified. These data are taken from a study of T cells in Graves' hyperthyroidism and ophthalmopathy. About the study: Peripheral blood was collected at initial diagnosis, before any treatment.

Study-wide results and caveats: Ophthalmopathy could be told apart from stable hyperthyroidism with a 13 V-J model. Within blood appeared most thyroid clonotypes that had expanded above 0.001.

Extraction of PBMCs used about 9.2 ml of fresh peripheral blood. What was amplified from RNA transcripts were TCR beta CDR3 regions. HTBI primers were used for first-round RT-PCR of the TCR CDR3. TCRdb called the multiplex PCR reads again in MiXCR, with one record for every CDR3 protein. The table records roughly 57,000 distinct CDR3 sequences, about 53% of them present only once. Sequenced: blood. The source of this sequence is a woman between 55 and 75 years old with Graves' ophthalmopathy.

CDR3 in DNA: TGTGCCAGTAGTATAGGTACAGACTCCAACACTGAAGCTTTCTTT. Its protein is CASSIGTDSNTEAFF. The V call is TRBV19, the J call TRBJ1-1; D not certain. The germline gives CDR1 LNHDA, CDR2 SQIVND (reference sequence). V was trimmed by 1 base and J by 2 bases, leaving 11 bases between them. CDR3 length: 15 residues.